A single sample gave rise to the 19 T cell receptor beta chains below, sequenced in a study of early stage breast cancer tumors. Assay: immunoSEQ multiplex PCR; the TCRdb copy retains only in-frame clones and omits some. This table holds 45,000 to 60,000 clones, about 93% found once. The specimen sequenced was blood. The receptors shown here come from a person aged 70 to 79 with breast cancer.

The chain combines TRBV7-2 with TRBJ2-7, with D maybe TRBD1 (6 bases). Germline-derived CDR1 and CDR2 are SGHTA and FQGNSA. V was cut by 5 bases and J by 5 bases, with 16 bases left in between. This CDR3 has 14 amino acids. The DNA of the CDR3 is TGTGCCAGCAGCGAATCCGGGACAAGACACGAGCAGTACTTC. The encoded protein is CASSESGTRHEQYF.

The chain is built from TRBV12-5 and TRBJ1-1, with D maybe TRBD1 (5 bases). The germline gives CDR1 LGHNT, CDR2 FRNRAP. The germline V and J ends were trimmed by 6 bases and 2 bases, with 13 bases remaining between them. The CDR3 runs 14 residues. CDR3 sequence: CASGLGHLNTEAFF. The CDR3 DNA is TGTGCTAGTGGACTTGGACACTTAAACACTGAAGCTTTCTTT.

V gene TRBV7-2 combines with J gene TRBJ2-7, with 7 bases lining up with TRBD1. This CDR3 comprises 15 residues. Germline CDR1 reads SGHTA; CDR2 reads FQGNSA. Trimming removed 1 base from V and 3 bases from J; junction bases left unmatched: 6. The CDR3 loop is CASSLELGQNYEQYF. The CDR3 DNA follows: TGTGCCAGCAGCTTAGAATTGGGACAGAACTACGAGCAGTACTTC. The full variable domain, rest sourced from reference TRBV7-2 and TRBJ2-7, is GAGVSQSPSNKVTEKGKDVELRCDPISGHTALYWYRQSLGQGLEFLIYFQGNSAPDKSGLPSDRFSAERTGGSVSTLTIQRTQQEDSAVYLCASSLELGQNYEQYFGPGTRLTVT.

This sequence joins TRBV7-2 and TRBJ2-2; 7 bases are shared with TRBD1. The CDR3 extends over 16 amino acids. Germline values: CDR1 SGHTA, CDR2 FQGNSA. J lost 4 bases, V lost 5 bases, and 10 bases had no gene match. The CDR3 here is CASSPLLGQITGELFF. In DNA, the CDR3 is TGTGCCAGCAGCCCCCTTCTGGGACAGATCACCGGGGAGCTGTTTTTT.

The chain is built from TRBV7-2 and TRBJ1-1; a possible D gene is TRBD1 (6 bases). Trimming took off 5 bases at V and 4 bases at J, with 14 bases between the two ends. CDR1 and CDR2 (germline): SGHTA, FQGNSA. The CDR3 sequence is 14 residues long. Written as DNA, the CDR3 is TGTGCCAGCAGCCCACAGCCAGGGGTCACTGAAGCTTTCTTT. Its translation is CASSPQPGVTEAFF.

V gene TRBV28 combines with J gene TRBJ2-5, with 8 bases that match TRBD1. CDR1 and CDR2 from the germline V gene are MDHEN and SYDVKM. Trimming took 4 bases from V and 4 from J; bases not matched to a gene: 5. The CDR3 runs to 14 residues. CDR3 in DNA: TGTGCCAGCAGTTCCCCGGACAGGGTAGAGACCCAGTACTTC. This codes for CASSSPDRVETQYF.

In its sample, this clone was seen once. This chain connects TRBV7-9 to TRBJ2-7; the match to TRBD2 covers 9 bases. V lost 1 base and J lost 4; bases outside the gene matches: 11. The CDR3 consists of 17 residues. CDR1 and CDR2 from the germline V gene are SEHNR and FQNEAQ (reference sequence). The CDR3 DNA follows: TGTGCCAGCAGCTTAGTGTTGGCTAGCGGGAAGAGATACGAGCAGTACTTC. Its translation: CASSLVLASGKRYEQYF.

A single count supports this clone. This chain uses TRBV18 with TRBJ1-1, with D possibly matching TRBD1 (5 bases). Germline loops: CDR1 KGHSH, CDR2 LQKENI. V gave up 0 bases and J gave up 1 base, with 9 bases separating them. This CDR3 is built from 15 residues. CDR3 residues: CASSPPGRENTEAFF. The CDR3 nucleotides are TGTGCCAGCTCACCACCCGGCAGGGAGAACACTGAAGCTTTCTTT.

CDR3 in DNA: TGTGCCATCACGGGACTAGCGGGAGGTACCGGGGAGCTGTTTTTT. The encoded protein is CAITGLAGGTGELFF. J is TRBJ2-2 and V is TRBV10-3; 15 nucleotides align to TRBD2. CDR3 length: 15 amino acids. Germline V lookup: CDR1 ENHRY, CDR2 SYGVKD. V lost 7 bases and J lost 5; bases outside the gene matches: 2.

The chain couples TRBV9 to TRBJ2-7, with 7 bases matching TRBD1. The CDR3 contains 14 residues. V lost 2 bases, J lost 5 bases, and 7 bases stayed unmatched. CDR1 is SGDLS, CDR2 YYNGEE, per germline. The CDR3 bases are TGTGCCAGCAGCGTCCGGGACAGCTGGCACGAGCAGTACTTC. Translated: CASSVRDSWHEQYF.

The V call is TRBV30, the J call TRBJ2-2; D is perhaps TRBD2 (6 bases). Germline V lookup: CDR1 GTSNPN, CDR2 SVGIG (reference sequence). The ends were cut back, 3 bases at V and 11 bases at J, with 10 bases in the middle. CDR3 length: 11 residues. CDR3 region: CAWRGRGELFF. The CDR3 nucleotides are TGTGCCTGGAGGGGGCGGGGCGAGCTGTTTTTT.

The chain joins TRBV5-5 to TRBJ1-1, with D hard to call. Germline CDR1 is SGHKS and CDR2 is YYEKEE (reference sequence). This CDR3 spans 14 amino acids. Trimming removed 4 bases from V and 2 bases from J, with 12 bases in between. As DNA, the CDR3 is TGTGCCAGCAGCCCCGATAGTCACAACACTGAAGCTTTCTTT. Protein: CASSPDSHNTEAFF.

The chain links TRBV30 to TRBJ2-3; D possibly corresponds to TRBD1 (6 bases). Germline CDR1 and CDR2: GTSNPN and SVGIG (reference sequence). Trimming left V 0 bases short and J 1 base short, with 11 bases between. The CDR3 length is 15 residues. In DNA, the CDR3 is TGTGCCTGGAGTGTAGGGGGATTGGGCACAGATACGCAGTATTTT. It translates to CAWSVGGLGTDTQYF.

The chain carries TRBV27 and TRBJ1-6, with D unclear. The CDR3 sequence is 13 residues long. From germline, CDR1 is MNHEY and CDR2 SMNVEV (reference sequence). Trimming took 10 bases from V and 0 from J, leaving 7 bases between them. The chain's CDR3 is CATSPSYNSPLHF. The CDR3, as DNA: TGTGCCACCTCCCCCTCCTATAATTCACCCCTCCACTTT.

DNA for the CDR3: TGTGCCAGCAGCCAAGGGGGAGGGGGAGGCGGTGAGCAGTTCTTC. This translates into CASSQGGGGGGEQFF. This rearrangement joins TRBV4-2 to TRBJ2-1; tentatively, D is TRBD2 (7 bases). Trimming shortened V by 1 base and J by 9 bases, and 16 bases separated the two germline ends. Per the germline V gene, CDR1 is LGHNA and CDR2 is YNFKEQ. The CDR3 runs 15 residues.

This chain uses TRBV18 with TRBJ2-7; D ambiguous. CDR1 and CDR2 (germline): KGHSH, LQKENI. V lost 0 bases, J lost 9 bases, and 9 bases lay in between. The CDR3 is 12 amino acids. The CDR3 protein is CASSPPLEVQYF. In DNA form, the CDR3 reads TGTGCCAGCTCACCACCCCTTGAGGTGCAGTACTTC.

The V call is TRBV29-1, the J call TRBJ1-2, with D maybe TRBD1 (6 bases). Trimming pared 6 bases from V and 1 base from J, leaving 9 bases between. The CDR3 has 12 residues. Germline-derived CDR1 and CDR2 are SQVTM and ANQGSEA. CDR3 sequence (DNA): TGCAGCGTCCGGGACATTAACTATGGCTACACCTTC. Its protein product is CSVRDINYGYTF.

The rearrangement uses TRBV11-2 and TRBJ2-7; D is uncertain. The germline CDR1 and CDR2 sequences are SGHAT and FQNNGV. CDR3 size: 13 residues. The germline V and J ends were trimmed by 1 base and 3 bases, with 7 bases remaining between them. The CDR3 DNA is TGTGCCAGCAGCTTAGGAGGCAGCTACGAGCAGTACTTC. It codes for CASSLGGSYEQYF.

V usage is TRBV6-5 and J usage is TRBJ1-1, with 7 bases matching TRBD1. The CDR3 consists of 13 residues. Losses at the gene ends were 2 bases for V and 4 bases for J; bases not matched to a gene: 1. Germline CDR1 MNHEY, CDR2 SVGAGI. The CDR3 loop reads CASSYPGGTEAFF. Here the CDR3 DNA reads TGTGCCAGCAGTTACCCAGGGGGCACTGAAGCTTTCTTT.